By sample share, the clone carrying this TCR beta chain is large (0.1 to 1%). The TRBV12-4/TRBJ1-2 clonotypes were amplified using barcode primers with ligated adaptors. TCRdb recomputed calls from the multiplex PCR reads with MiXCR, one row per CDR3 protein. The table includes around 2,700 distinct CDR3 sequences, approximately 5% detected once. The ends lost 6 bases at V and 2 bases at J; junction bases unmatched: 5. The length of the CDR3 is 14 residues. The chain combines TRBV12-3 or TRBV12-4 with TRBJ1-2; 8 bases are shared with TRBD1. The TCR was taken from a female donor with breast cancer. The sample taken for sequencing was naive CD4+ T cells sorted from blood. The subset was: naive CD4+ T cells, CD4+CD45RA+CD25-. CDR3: CASSLGQGNYGYTF. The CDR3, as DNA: TGTGCCAGCAGCCTAGGACAGGGAAACTATGGCTACACCTTC.